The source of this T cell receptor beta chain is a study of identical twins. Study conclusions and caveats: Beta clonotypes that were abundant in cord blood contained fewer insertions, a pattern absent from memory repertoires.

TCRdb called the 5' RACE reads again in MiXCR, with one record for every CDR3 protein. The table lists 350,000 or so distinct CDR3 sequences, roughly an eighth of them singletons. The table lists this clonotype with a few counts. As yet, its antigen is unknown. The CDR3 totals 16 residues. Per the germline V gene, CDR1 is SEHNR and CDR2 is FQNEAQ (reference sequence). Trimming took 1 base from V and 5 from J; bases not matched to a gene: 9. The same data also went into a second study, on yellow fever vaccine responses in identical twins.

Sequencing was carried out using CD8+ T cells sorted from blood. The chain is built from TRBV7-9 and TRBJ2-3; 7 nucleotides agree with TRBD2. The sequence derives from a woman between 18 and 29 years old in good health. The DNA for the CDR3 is TGTGCCAGCAGCTTAGTGGCGGGGGATGGGCAAGATACGCAGTATTTT. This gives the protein CASSLVAGDGQDTQYF. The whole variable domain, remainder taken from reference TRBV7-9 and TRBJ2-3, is DTGVSQNPRHKITKRGQNVTFRCDPISEHNRLYWYRQTLGQGPEFLTYFQNEAQLEKSRLLSDRFSAERPKGSFSTLEIQRTEQGDSAMYLCASSLVAGDGQDTQYFGPGTRLTVL.